This paragraph covers one T cell receptor (beta chain) sequence. No antigen is known for it. No base quality values were provided; no much bigger clone lies one nucleotide off. This sample was included in a study of breast tumors, draining lymph nodes, adjacent tissues (dated by TCRdb to about 2016). Background on the whole study: In breast cancer patients, the study compared the TCR beta repertoires of tumor, adjacent nontumor tissue and axillary lymph nodes. In human breast cancer, the study set out to evaluate how tumor, surrounding tissue and draining lymph node repertoires relate to one another and whether T cells may move between these sites.

The CDR1 and CDR2 encoded by the germline V gene (reference sequence) are SGHNT and YYREEE. The CDR3 has 17 amino acids, counting the end cysteine and phenylalanine. Only the CDR3 part of the read is kept: 51 bases, read in frame from the first base. V is pruned by 5 bases and J by 6 bases, leaving 16 bases of the junction without a gene match. The lymph node samples were taken from the axillary draining lymph nodes of breast cancer patients. The investigation overall reported the following: Tumor and nontumor tissue repertoires were found to be significantly more similar in luminal-like than in basal-like breast cancer. A scenario in which most tumor T cells derive from the lymph node and then expand within tumor tissue was judged to be consistent with the data. Tumor T-cell repertoires showed less diversity than lymph node repertoires and more diversity than nontumor tissue repertoires, and tumor T-cell repertoires showed preferential V and J gene usage. The study presented the conclusion that tumor T cells originate in lymph nodes as consistent with a hypothesis, not as something directly demonstrated.

The reads were generated on an Illumina HiSeq 2000. Multiplex PCR amplification was used to generate the TCR beta chain libraries. High-throughput sequencing was used to analyze the amplified TCR beta chain products. In TCRdb, the public reads were trimmed at Q25 with fastp and aligned with MiXCR, with productive beta chains retained. Each CDR3 protein appears once, grouped with its most common genes and DNA. The sample table lists hundreds of thousands of distinct CDR3 sequences, roughly 32% of them with a count of one. The top ten clones comprise roughly 1.3% of the sample. In this chain, TRBV5-4 is recombined with TRBJ2-4, with 8 junctional bases fitting TRBD1. Specimen: axillary lymph node tissue. This clonotype originated in a female donor with breast cancer. Some clones in this sample may be carry-over from other donors' samples. The DNA sequence is given as TGTGCCAGCAGACAACAGGGGGGAGGTTTTCGAGGAAACATTCAGTACTTC. Translated, this gives CASRQQGGGFRGNIQYF.